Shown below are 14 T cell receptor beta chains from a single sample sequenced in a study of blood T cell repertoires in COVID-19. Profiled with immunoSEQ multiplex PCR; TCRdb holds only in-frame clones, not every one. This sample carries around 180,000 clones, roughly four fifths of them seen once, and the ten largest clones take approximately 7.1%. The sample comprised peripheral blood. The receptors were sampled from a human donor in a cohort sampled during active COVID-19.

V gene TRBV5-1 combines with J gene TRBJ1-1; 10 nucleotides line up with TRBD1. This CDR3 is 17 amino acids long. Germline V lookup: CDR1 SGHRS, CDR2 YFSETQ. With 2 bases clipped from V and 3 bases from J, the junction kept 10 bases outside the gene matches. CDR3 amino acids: CASSFWLVGTGDTEAFF. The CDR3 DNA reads TGCGCCAGCAGCTTTTGGCTTGTGGGGACAGGGGACACTGAAGCTTTCTTT.

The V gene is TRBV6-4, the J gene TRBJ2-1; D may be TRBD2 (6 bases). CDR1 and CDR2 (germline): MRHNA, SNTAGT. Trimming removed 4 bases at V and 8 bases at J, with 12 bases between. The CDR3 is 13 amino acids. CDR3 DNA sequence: TGTGCCAGCAGTGCGGCAGCGGGCCATGAGCAGTTCTTC. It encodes CASSAAAGHEQFF.

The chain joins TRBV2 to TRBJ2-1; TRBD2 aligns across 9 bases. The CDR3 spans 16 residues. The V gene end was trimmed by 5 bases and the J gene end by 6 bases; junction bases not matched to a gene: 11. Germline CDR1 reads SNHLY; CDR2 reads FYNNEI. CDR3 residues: CASSLESGGFGNEQFF. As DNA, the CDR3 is TGTGCCAGCAGTCTAGAAAGCGGGGGGTTCGGCAATGAGCAGTTCTTC.

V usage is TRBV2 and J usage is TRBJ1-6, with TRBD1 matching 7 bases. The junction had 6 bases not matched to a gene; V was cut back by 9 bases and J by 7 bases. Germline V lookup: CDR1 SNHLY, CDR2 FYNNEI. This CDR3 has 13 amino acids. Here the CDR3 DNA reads TGTGCCAGTCGCCGGGACAGCAATTCACCCCTCCACTTT. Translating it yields CASRRDSNSPLHF.

The CDR3 loop is CASRAPGWGEQFF. CDR3 bases: TGTGCCAGCAGGGCCCCAGGGTGGGGTGAGCAGTTCTTC. This chain joins TRBV25-1 and TRBJ2-1, with D possibly being TRBD1 (5 bases). This CDR3 contains 13 residues. Germline V lookup: CDR1 MGHDK, CDR2 SYGVNS. The V gene lost 6 bases and the J gene lost 9 bases, with 15 bases spanning the gap. The full variable domain, with the rest looked up from reference TRBV25-1 and TRBJ2-1, is EADIYQTPRYLVIGTGKKITLECSQTMGHDKMYWYQQDPGMELHLIHYSYGVNSTEKGDLSSESTVSRIRTEHFPLTLESARPSHTSQYLCASRAPGWGEQFFGPGTRLTVL.

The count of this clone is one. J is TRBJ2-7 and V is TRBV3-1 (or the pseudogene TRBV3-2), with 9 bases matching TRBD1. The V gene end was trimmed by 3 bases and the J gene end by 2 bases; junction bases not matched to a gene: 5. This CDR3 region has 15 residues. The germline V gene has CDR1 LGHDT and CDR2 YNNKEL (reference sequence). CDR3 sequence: CASSQRQGVAYEQYF. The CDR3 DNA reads TGTGCCAGCAGCCAGAGACAGGGGGTTGCCTACGAGCAGTACTTC.

CDR3 nucleotides: TGTGCCAGTACAATTGGGGGGGTACCTACTGAAGCTTTCTTT. Protein sequence: CASTIGGVPTEAFF. The V and J genes are TRBV19 and TRBJ1-1; the D gene is possibly TRBD1 (5 bases). Trimming removed 7 bases from V and 5 bases from J, with 17 bases in between. The CDR3 loop spans 14 amino acids. CDR1 is LNHDA, CDR2 SQIVND, per germline (reference sequence).

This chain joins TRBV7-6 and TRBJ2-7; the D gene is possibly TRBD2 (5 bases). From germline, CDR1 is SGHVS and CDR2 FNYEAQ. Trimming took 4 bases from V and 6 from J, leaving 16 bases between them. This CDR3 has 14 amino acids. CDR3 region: CASSSEGDGREQYF. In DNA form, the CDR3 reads TGTGCCAGCAGCTCCGAGGGTGACGGGCGCGAGCAGTACTTC. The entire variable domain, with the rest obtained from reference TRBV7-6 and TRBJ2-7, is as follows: GAGVSQSPRYKVTKRGQDVALRCDPISGHVSLYWYRQALGQGPEFLTYFNYEAQQDKSGLPNDRFSAERPEGSISTLTIQRTEQRDSAMYRCASSSEGDGREQYFGPGTRLTVT.

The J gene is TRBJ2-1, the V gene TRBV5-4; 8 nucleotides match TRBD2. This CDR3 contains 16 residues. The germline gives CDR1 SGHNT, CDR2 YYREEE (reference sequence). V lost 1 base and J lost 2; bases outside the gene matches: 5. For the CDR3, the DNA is TGTGCCAGCAGCTTGCGCGGGGGGTTGACCTACAATGAGCAGTTCTTC. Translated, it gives CASSLRGGLTYNEQFF.

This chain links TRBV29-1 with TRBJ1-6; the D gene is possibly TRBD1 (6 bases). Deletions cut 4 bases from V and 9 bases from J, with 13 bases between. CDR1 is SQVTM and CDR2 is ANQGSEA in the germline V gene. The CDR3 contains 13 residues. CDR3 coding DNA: TGCAGCGTTGGAGCAGGGGTCGGTTCACCCCTCCACTTT. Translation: CSVGAGVGSPLHF.

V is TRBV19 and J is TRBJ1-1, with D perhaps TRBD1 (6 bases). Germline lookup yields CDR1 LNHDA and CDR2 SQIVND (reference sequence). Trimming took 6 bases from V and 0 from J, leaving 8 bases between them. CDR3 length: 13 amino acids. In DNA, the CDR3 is TGTGCCAGTAGCCAGGGGTTGAACACTGAAGCTTTCTTT. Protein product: CASSQGLNTEAFF. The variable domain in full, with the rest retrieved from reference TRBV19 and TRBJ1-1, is DGGITQSPKYLFRKEGQNVTLSCEQNLNHDAMYWYRQDPGQGLRLIYYSQIVNDFQKGDIAEGYSVSREKKESFPLTVTSAQKNPTAFYLCASSQGLNTEAFFGQGTRLTVV.

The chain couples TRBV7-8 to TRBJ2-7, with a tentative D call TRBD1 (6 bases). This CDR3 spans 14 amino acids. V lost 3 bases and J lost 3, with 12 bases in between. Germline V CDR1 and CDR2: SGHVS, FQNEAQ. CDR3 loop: CASSFSGQSYEQYF. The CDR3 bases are TGTGCCAGCAGCTTTTCTGGACAGAGCTACGAGCAGTACTTC.

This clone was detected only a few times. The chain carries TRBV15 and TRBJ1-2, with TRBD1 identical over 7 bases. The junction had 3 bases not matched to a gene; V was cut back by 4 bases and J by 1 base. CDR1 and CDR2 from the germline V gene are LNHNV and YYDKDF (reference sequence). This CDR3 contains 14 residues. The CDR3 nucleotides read TGTGCCACCAGCACCGGGACAGATAACTATGGCTACACCTTC. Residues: CATSTGTDNYGYTF. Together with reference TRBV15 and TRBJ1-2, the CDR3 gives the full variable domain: DAMVIQNPRYQVTQFGKPVTLSCSQTLNHNVMYWYQQKSSQAPKLLFHYYDKDFNNEADTPDNFQSRRPNTSFCFLDIRSPGLGDTAMYLCATSTGTDNYGYTFGSGTRLTVV.

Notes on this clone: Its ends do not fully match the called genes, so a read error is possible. The DNA for the CDR3 is TGCGCCAGCAGCCCGGTGACAGGGGCCCGGAACTCTGAAGCTTTCTTT. The encoded protein is CASSPVTGARNSEAFF. The J gene is TRBJ1-1, the V gene TRBV4-1; TRBD1 matches at 8 bases. This CDR3 comprises 16 residues. The germline CDR1 and CDR2 sequences are MGHRA and YSYEKL.